One and the same sample provided the 6 T cell receptor beta chains below, sequenced in a study of blood T cell repertoires in COVID-19 (dated by TCRdb to 2018 to 2021). Library creation used the immunoSEQ multiplex PCR assay. Held by TCRdb, this immuneACCESS table contains in-frame sequences only and omits some clones. Under half of the omission traces to an unresolved V gene where checked; the cause of the rest is unknown. For this sample the table gives 280,000 or so clones, of which about 87% were detected only once. Clones ranked in the top ten supply approximately 6.6% of the sample. The sample taken for sequencing was peripheral blood. Source of these receptors: a woman aged 25 to 39 who had recovered from COVID-19.

The chain's CDR3 is CASCALGQGNDEQYF. The CDR3 DNA reads as TGTGCCAGCTGTGCCCTAGGACAGGGGAACGACGAGCAGTACTTC. The chain joins TRBV2 to TRBJ2-7; 9 bases match TRBD1. J gave up 5 bases and V 8 bases, and 13 bases lay outside the gene matches. The germline V gene has CDR1 SNHLY and CDR2 FYNNEI. This CDR3 comprises 15 residues.

This chain joins TRBV9 and TRBJ2-1; no reliable D call. This CDR3 is 14 amino acids long. V was shortened by 4 bases and J by 8 bases, with 16 bases between the two germline ends. The germline V gene has CDR1 SGDLS and CDR2 YYNGEE. The CDR3 is CASSLRVYEDEQFF. CDR3 nucleotides: TGTGCCAGCAGCCTCCGGGTTTACGAGGATGAGCAGTTCTTC.

The chain links TRBV5-1 to TRBJ2-7, with D tentatively TRBD1 (5 bases). The CDR3 is made up of 16 amino acids. Germline V lookup: CDR1 SGHRS, CDR2 YFSETQ. V gave up 0 bases and J gave up 5 bases, with 18 bases separating them. As DNA, the CDR3 is TGCGCCAGCAGCTTGGCGGGCGACCCAGGGATGGACGAGCAGTACTTC. It yields the protein CASSLAGDPGMDEQYF. The complete variable domain, with remaining parts taken from reference TRBV5-1 and TRBJ2-7, reads KAGVTQTPRYLIKTRGQQVTLSCSPISGHRSVSWYQQTPGQGLQFLFEYFSETQRNKGNFPGRFSGRQFSNSRSEMNVSTLELGDSALYLCASSLAGDPGMDEQYFGPGTRLTVT.

The chain carries TRBV27 and TRBJ1-2; possible D gene TRBD1, 6 bases. The CDR3 sequence is 14 residues long. With 5 bases removed from V and 6 bases from J, the gap between germline ends came to 16 bases. Germline loops: CDR1 MNHEY, CDR2 SMNVEV (reference sequence). The CDR3 DNA is TGTGCCAGCAGTCCCTCCGACAGGTCGGATGGCTACACCTTC. Protein: CASSPSDRSDGYTF.

This chain uses TRBV9 with TRBJ2-2; the D gene is possibly TRBD1 (5 bases). Germline values: CDR1 SGDLS, CDR2 YYNGEE. This CDR3 contains 11 residues. CDR3 region: CGQRKTGELFF. The CDR3, as DNA: TGTGGACAGAGGAAAACCGGGGAGCTGTTTTTT.

The V and J genes are TRBV7-8 and TRBJ1-4, with 8 bases aligning to TRBD1. CDR1 and CDR2 (germline): SGHVS, FQNEAQ. Germline trimming cut 5 bases from V and 5 bases from J; bases unmatched to any gene: 7. The CDR3 spans 15 residues. CDR3 bases: TGTGCCAGCAGCGTCGACAGGGGCCAGAATGAAAAACTGTTTTTT. Amino acids: CASSVDRGQNEKLFF.